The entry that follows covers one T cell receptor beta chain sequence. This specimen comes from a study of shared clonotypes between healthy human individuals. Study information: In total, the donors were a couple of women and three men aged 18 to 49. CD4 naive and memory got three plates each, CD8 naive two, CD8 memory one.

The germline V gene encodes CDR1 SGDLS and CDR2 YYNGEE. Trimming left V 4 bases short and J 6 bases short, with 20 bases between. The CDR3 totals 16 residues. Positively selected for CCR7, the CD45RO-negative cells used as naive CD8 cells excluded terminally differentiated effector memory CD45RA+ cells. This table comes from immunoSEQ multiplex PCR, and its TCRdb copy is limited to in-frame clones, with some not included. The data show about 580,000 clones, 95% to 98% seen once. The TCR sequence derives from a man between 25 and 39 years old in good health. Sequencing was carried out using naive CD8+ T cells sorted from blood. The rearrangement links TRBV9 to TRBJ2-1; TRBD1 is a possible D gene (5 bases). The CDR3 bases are TGTGCCAGCAGCACACGACAGTTGCAGCGAGGCAATGAGCAGTTCTTC. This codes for CASSTRQLQRGNEQFF.